This TCR beta chain was observed in a study of CD8+CD57+ T cells in acquired aplastic anemia. Germline V gives CDR1 MNHNS, CDR2 SASEGT. CDR3 size: 16 residues. V lost 1 base, J lost 0 bases, and 10 bases lay in between. Template material for TCR beta VDJ and CDR3 profiling consisted of genomic DNA. TCRdb analysed the reads with MiXCR anew, one entry per CDR3 protein. The sample yields roughly 180,000 distinct CDR3 sequences, 64% seen once. This sequence joins TRBV6-1 and TRBJ1-3; D is undetermined. This clonotype originated in a human donor with severe aplastic anemia or a healthy control (not recorded which). The specimen was sorted CD4+, CD8+, or CD8+CD57+ T cells (not recorded which) from PBMCs. The CDR3 sequence: CASSEEVFLSGNTIYF. The CDR3 bases are TGTGCCAGCAGTGAAGAAGTGTTCCTCTCTGGAAACACCATATATTTT.